Below, 10 T cell receptor beta chains from the same sample are listed, as sequenced in a study of blood T cells in healthy people across ages. Primers used in a second PCR of about 6 to 12 cycles were a sample-barcoded 5' primer and a J-beta primer mix. MiXCR was run by TCRdb on the 5' RACE reads, yielding one entry per CDR3 protein. Counted here are around 820,000 distinct CDR3 sequences, 25% occurring once; the ten biggest clones make up 3% to 4.5%. The same specimen was also included in a second study, on T cells of mothers and their children.

Sequenced input: blood. These receptors were collected from a boy younger than 18 in good health.

The genes are TRBV29-1 and TRBJ2-5; D unclear. The end of the DNA aligns better with TRBJ2-7, so the J call may be wrong. This CDR3 region has 14 residues. CDR1 and CDR2 from the germline V gene are SQVTM and ANQGSEA. CDR3 coding DNA: TGCAGCGTTGAAAGCGACGGAGAATCCTACGAGCAGTACTTC. This sequence encodes CSVESDGESYEQYF.

This chain connects TRBV7-9 to TRBJ2-1; 13 nucleotides agree with TRBD2. The CDR3 runs to 16 residues. The trim removed 3 bases at V and 4 bases at J, leaving 3 bases unmatched. The germline V gene encodes CDR1 SEHNR and CDR2 FQNEAQ (reference sequence). Here the CDR3 DNA reads TGTGCCAGCAGCTTTACTAGCGGGGGGGTTTACAATGAGCAGTTCTTC. It yields the protein CASSFTSGGVYNEQFF.

This clonotype was counted only a few times. The rearrangement uses TRBV28 and TRBJ2-2; 7 bases align to TRBD1. This CDR3 region has 14 residues. V lost 6 bases and J lost 0; bases outside the gene matches: 1. Looked up from germline, CDR1 is MDHEN and CDR2 is SYDVKM. Written as DNA, the CDR3 is TGTGCCAGCAGGACAGGGACGAACACCGGGGAGCTGTTTTTT. This encodes CASRTGTNTGELFF.

The rearrangement joins TRBV7-2 to TRBJ1-5, with 9 bases identical to TRBD1. V lost 6 bases and J lost 7; bases outside the gene matches: 7. There are 14 residues in the CDR3. Germline lookup yields CDR1 SGHTA and CDR2 FQGNSA. CDR3 in amino acids: CASSYTDRGQPQHF. The CDR3 DNA follows: TGTGCCAGCAGTTATACGGACAGGGGCCAGCCCCAGCATTTT.

This chain links TRBV2 with TRBJ2-1; 7 bases align to TRBD1. The CDR3 is 15 residues long. Trimming cost V 4 bases and J 2 bases; bases outside gene matches: 5. Germline V gene data show CDR1 as SNHLY and CDR2 as FYNNEI. Written as DNA, the CDR3 is TGTGCCAGCAGTGTGGGACAGCCAGCCTACAATGAGCAGTTCTTC. As protein: CASSVGQPAYNEQFF.

CDR3 nucleotides: TGTGCCAGTAGTATCAGGATCAGTAATTCACCCCTCCACTTT. Translation: CASSIRISNSPLHF. The chain employs TRBV19 and TRBJ1-6; D is unclear. The CDR3 covers 14 residues. The ends were cut back, 3 bases at V and 6 bases at J, with 9 bases in the middle. Germline lookup yields CDR1 LNHDA and CDR2 SQIVND (reference sequence).

The chain carries TRBV6-2 or TRBV6-3 and TRBJ2-1; unclear D gene. CDR1 is MNHEY and CDR2 is SVGEGT in the germline V gene. This CDR3 region has 16 residues. Trimming took 5 bases from V and 0 from J, leaving 14 bases between them. The DNA for the CDR3 is TGTGCCAGCAGTAACCTTGGAGTAAGCTCCTACAATGAGCAGTTCTTC. Its protein is CASSNLGVSSYNEQFF.

In this sample, this clonotype turned up a few times. V and J are TRBV20-1 and TRBJ2-3; 14 positions match TRBD2. From germline, CDR1 is DFQATT and CDR2 SNEGSKA (reference sequence). J was trimmed by 7 bases and V by 5 bases; bases with no gene match: 5. CDR3 length equals 14 residues. The CDR3 DNA reads TGCAGTGCTCGATGGACTAGCGGGGGGTATACGCAGTATTTT. Translation: CSARWTSGGYTQYF.

The V gene is TRBV5-1, the J gene TRBJ1-2, with TRBD1 matching over 9 bases. The V and J ends lost 7 bases and 5 bases, in that order; junction bases with no gene match: 12. The length of the CDR3 is 15 residues. CDR1 and CDR2 (germline): SGHRS, YFSETQ. Written as DNA, the CDR3 is TGCGCCAGCTCTCGGGCACAGGGGGCAGGTTATGGCTACACCTTC. This codes for CASSRAQGAGYGYTF.

Worth noting for this clonotype: The junction departs from the called germline gene at one end, perhaps through a read error. The chain employs TRBV4-1 and TRBJ2-7, with a weak D call TRBD2 (5 bases). Germline CDR1 is MGHRA and CDR2 is YSYEKL. The CDR3 loop spans 14 amino acids. CDR3 DNA sequence: TGCGCCAGCGCCCTAGGCGGGCCGACCTACGAGCAGCACTTC. Its translation: CASALGGPTYEQHF.